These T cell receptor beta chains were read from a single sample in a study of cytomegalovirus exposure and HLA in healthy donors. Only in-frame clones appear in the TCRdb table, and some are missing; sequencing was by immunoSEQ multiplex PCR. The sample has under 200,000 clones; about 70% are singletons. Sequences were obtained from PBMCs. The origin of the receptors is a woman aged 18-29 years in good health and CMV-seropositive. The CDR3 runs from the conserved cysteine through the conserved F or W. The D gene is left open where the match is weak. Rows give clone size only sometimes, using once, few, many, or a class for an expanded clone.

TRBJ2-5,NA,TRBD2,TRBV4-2,CASSQASGGQETQYF,TGTGCCAGCAGCCAAGCAAGCGGGGGGCAAGAGACCCAGTACTTC
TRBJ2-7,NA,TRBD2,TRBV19,CASSLGTSGYEQYF,TGTGCCAGTAGTTTGGGGACTAGCGGTTACGAGCAGTACTTC
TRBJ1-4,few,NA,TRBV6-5,CASSYSRATNEKLFF,TGTGCCAGCAGTTACTCGAGGGCAACTAATGAAAAACTGTTTTTT
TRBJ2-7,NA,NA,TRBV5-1,CASSRAPGLSYEQYF,TGCGCCAGCAGCCGTGCTCCGGGACTTAGCTACGAGCAGTACTTC
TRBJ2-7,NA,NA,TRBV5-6,CASSLARVRDPQNEQYF,TGTGCCAGCAGCTTGGCCAGGGTGCGGGACCCACAGAACGAGCAGTACTTC
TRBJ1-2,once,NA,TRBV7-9,CASSLAQGRDYGYTF,TGTGCCAGCAGCTTAGCGCAGGGGAGGGACTATGGCTACACCTTC
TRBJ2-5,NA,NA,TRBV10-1,CASRSGPTQPQETQYF,TGCGCCAGCAGGTCAGGGCCCACCCAACCACAAGAGACCCAGTACTTC
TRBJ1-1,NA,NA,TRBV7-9,CASSRDSSSTEAFF,TGTGCCAGCAGCCGAGATTCGAGTTCCACTGAAGCTTTCTTT
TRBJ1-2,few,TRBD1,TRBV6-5,CASSRQGSRGYTF,TGTGCCAGCAGTCGACAGGGAAGTAGGGGCTACACCTTC
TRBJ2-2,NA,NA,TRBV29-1,CSVGQNTGELFF,TGCAGCGTAGGACAGAACACCGGGGAGCTGTTTTTT
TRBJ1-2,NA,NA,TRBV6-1,CASSEREGNYGYTF,TGTGCCAGCAGTGAGAGGGAAGGAAACTATGGCTACACCTTC
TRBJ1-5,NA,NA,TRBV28,CASSRKPQHF,TGTGCCAGCAGCCGTAAGCCCCAGCATTTT
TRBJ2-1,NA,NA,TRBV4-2,CASSQGQINYNEQFF,TGTGCCAGCAGCCAGGGACAAATTAACTACAATGAGCAGTTCTTC
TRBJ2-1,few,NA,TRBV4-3,CASSPNREYNEQFF,TGCGCCAGCAGCCCGAATCGAGAGTACAATGAGCAGTTCTTC
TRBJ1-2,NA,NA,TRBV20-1,CSRVAYYGYTF,TGCAGTCGGGTCGCCTACTATGGCTACACCTTC
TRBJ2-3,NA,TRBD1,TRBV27,CASSQWTGPAPTDTQYF,TGTGCCAGCAGTCAGTGGACAGGTCCTGCACCCACAGATACGCAGTATTTT
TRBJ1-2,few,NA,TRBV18,CASSPAKGVRNYGYTF,TGTGCCAGCTCACCAGCGAAAGGGGTCCGAAACTATGGCTACACCTTC
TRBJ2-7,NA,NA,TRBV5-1,CASSLGLPYEQYF,TGCGCCAGCAGCTTGGGACTACCCTACGAGCAGTACTTC
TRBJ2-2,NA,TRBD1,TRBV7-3,CASSFVDRVGTGELFF,TGTGCCAGCAGCTTCGTGGACAGGGTGGGCACCGGGGAGCTGTTTTTT
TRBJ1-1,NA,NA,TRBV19,CASTLSGDYATEAFF,TGTGCCAGTACCCTTTCGGGAGATTATGCCACTGAAGCTTTCTTT
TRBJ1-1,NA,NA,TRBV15,CATSRGRGGAFF,TGTGCCACCAGCAGGGGGAGGGGAGGAGCTTTCTTT
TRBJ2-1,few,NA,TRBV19,CASSIRRDSYNEQFF,TGTGCCAGTAGTATTCGGAGGGACTCCTACAATGAGCAGTTCTTC
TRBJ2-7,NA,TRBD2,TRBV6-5,CASRPGLAAHEQYF,TGTGCCAGCAGACCGGGACTAGCAGCCCACGAGCAGTACTTC
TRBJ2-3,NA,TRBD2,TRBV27,CASSFSSTSGRARTQYF,TGTGCCAGCAGTTTTTCGTCGACTAGCGGGAGGGCCCGTACGCAGTATTTT
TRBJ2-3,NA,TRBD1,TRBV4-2,CASSQDPRGLITDTQYF,TGTGCCAGCAGCCAAGATCCCAGGGGGCTAATCACAGATACGCAGTATTTT
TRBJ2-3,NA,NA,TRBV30,CAWSVLFSTDTQYF,TGTGCCTGGAGTGTACTATTTAGCACAGATACGCAGTATTTT
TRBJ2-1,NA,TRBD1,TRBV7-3,CASSSTGTGSYNEQFF,TGTGCCAGCAGCTCTACCGGGACAGGGAGCTACAATGAGCAGTTCTTC
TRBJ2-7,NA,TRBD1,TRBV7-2,CASSRSGDRGYEQYF,TGTGCCAGCAGCAGGAGTGGGGACAGGGGGTACGAGCAGTACTTC
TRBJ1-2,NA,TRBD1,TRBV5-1,CASSFGQGAGGYTF,TGCGCCAGCAGCTTCGGACAGGGGGCGGGGGGCTACACCTTC
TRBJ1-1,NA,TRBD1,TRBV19,CASSDRATEAFF,TGTGCCAGTAGTGACAGGGCCACTGAAGCTTTCTTT
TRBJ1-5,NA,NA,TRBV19,CASSINRQGHQPQHF,TGTGCCAGTAGTATAAACCGGCAGGGTCATCAGCCCCAGCATTTT
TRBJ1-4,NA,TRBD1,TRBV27,CASSYTAGGEKLFF,TGTGCCAGCAGTTACACCGCAGGGGGGGAAAAACTGTTTTTT
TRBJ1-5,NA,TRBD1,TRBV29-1,CSVEVGTGVNQPQHF,TGCAGCGTTGAAGTGGGGACAGGGGTTAATCAGCCCCAGCATTTT
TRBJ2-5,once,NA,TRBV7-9,CASSLNREETQYF,TGTGCCAGCAGCCTGAACAGGGAAGAGACCCAGTACTTC
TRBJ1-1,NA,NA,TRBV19,CASSIRGAGEAFF,TGTGCCAGTAGTATACGCGGGGCAGGCGAAGCTTTCTTT
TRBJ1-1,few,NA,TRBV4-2,CASSQDLGEVNTEAFF,TGTGCCAGCAGCCAAGATCTTGGCGAGGTGAACACTGAAGCTTTCTTT
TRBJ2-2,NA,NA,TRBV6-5,CASSYFSLGTGELFF,TGTGCCAGCAGTTATTTTTCCCTAGGTACCGGGGAGCTGTTTTTT
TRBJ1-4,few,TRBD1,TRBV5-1,CASRDGQGNEKLFF,TGCGCCAGCAGGGACGGACAGGGGAACGAAAAACTGTTTTTT
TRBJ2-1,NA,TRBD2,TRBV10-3,CAISDTSGVNNEQFF,TGTGCCATCAGTGATACTAGCGGGGTAAACAATGAGCAGTTCTTC
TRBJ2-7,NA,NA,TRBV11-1,CASSLERGESYEQYF,TGTGCCAGCAGCTTAGAGCGCGGGGAGTCCTACGAGCAGTACTTC
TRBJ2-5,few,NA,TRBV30,CAWGLGTQYF,TGTGCCTGGGGACTGGGGACCCAGTACTTC
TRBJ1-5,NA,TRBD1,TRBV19,CASSGDRVTLYSNQPQHF,TGTGCCAGTAGTGGGGACAGGGTGACCCTATATAGCAATCAGCCCCAGCATTTT
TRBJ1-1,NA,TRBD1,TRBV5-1,CASSDYPGTGWAFF,TGCGCCAGCAGCGACTATCCCGGGACAGGGTGGGCTTTCTTT
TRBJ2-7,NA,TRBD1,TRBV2,CASRDTGQSYEQYF,TGTGCCAGCAGAGATACGGGACAGTCCTACGAGCAGTACTTC
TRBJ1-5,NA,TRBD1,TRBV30,CAWSVQGDQPQHF,TGTGCCTGGAGTGTACAGGGGGATCAGCCCCAGCATTTT
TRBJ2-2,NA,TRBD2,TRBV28,CASTRLAVNTGELFF,TGTGCCAGCACCCGACTAGCGGTTAACACCGGGGAGCTGTTTTTT
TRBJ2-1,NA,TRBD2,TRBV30,CAWSRGAYNEQFF,TGTGCCTGGAGTCGGGGGGCCTACAATGAGCAGTTCTTC